The 23 T cell receptor beta chains listed next were all sequenced from one sample in a study of CD8 T cells in Susac syndrome. The RNA, about 0.45 to 1 ug, was put through reverse transcription using random hexamers. MiXCR, run by TCRdb on the immunoSEQ multiplex PCR reads, gives a single entry per CDR3 protein. The sample has about 140,000 distinct CDR3 sequences; 85% to 95% are singletons. Material: CD4+ T cells from PBMCs. Receptor source: a human donor with multiple sclerosis.

The chain couples TRBV5-1 to TRBJ1-1; no clear D gene. Looked up from germline, CDR1 is SGHRS and CDR2 is YFSETQ. V lost 4 bases and J lost 1, with 14 bases in between. The CDR3 extends over 15 amino acids. CDR3: CASSPTRTGNTEAFF. As DNA, the CDR3 is TGCGCCAGCAGCCCTACTAGGACGGGGAACACTGAAGCTTTCTTT.

The rearrangement links TRBV6-5 to TRBJ2-7; unclear D gene. The CDR3 contains 15 residues. Germline assignment: CDR1 MNHEY and CDR2 SVGAGI. V lost 0 bases and J lost 2, with 11 bases in between. For the CDR3, the DNA is TGTGCCAGCAGTTACTCGGCAGGTGGGACCTACGAGCAGTACTTC. Translation gives CASSYSAGGTYEQYF.

The sample holds one count of this clonotype. A junction end diverges from the germline sequence, so it may reflect a read error. The chain couples TRBV20-1 to TRBJ1-5; D is perhaps TRBD1 (6 bases). Germline V gene data show CDR1 as DFQATT and CDR2 as SNEGSKA (reference sequence). The CDR3 contains 14 residues. In nucleotides, the CDR3 is TGCAGTGCTGGAGACAGGTTAAGCAATCAGCCCCAGCATTTT. This gives the protein CSAGDRLSNQPQHF.

V and J are TRBV12-3 or TRBV12-4 and TRBJ1-2; 8 nucleotides match TRBD1. V lost 6 bases, J lost 4 bases, and 7 bases stayed unmatched. There are 14 residues in the CDR3. The CDR3 DNA sequence: TGTGCCAGCAGGAAAGATGGGACAGGCTATGGCTACACCTTC. This gives the protein CASRKDGTGYGYTF.

V gene TRBV9 combines with J gene TRBJ1-3; D remains ambiguous. This CDR3 is built from 15 residues. Germline V gene lookup returns CDR1 SGDLS and CDR2 YYNGEE. Trimming took off 3 bases at V and 0 bases at J, with 10 bases between the two ends. CDR3 protein: CASSASHNSGNTIYF. In DNA form, the CDR3 reads TGTGCCAGCAGCGCCAGTCACAACTCTGGAAACACCATATATTTT.

The rearrangement joins TRBV3-1 to TRBJ1-1; the D is unclear. Germline V gene sequence: CDR1 LGHDT, CDR2 YNNKEL (reference sequence). CDR3 size: 15 residues. V lost 8 bases and J lost 2, with 18 bases in between. CDR3 in DNA: TGTGCCAGCCGTCAAGGACGACTCCCTAACACTGAAGCTTTCTTT. Translated, it gives CASRQGRLPNTEAFF.

V is TRBV20-1 and J is TRBJ2-5, with 10 bases lining up with TRBD1. From germline, CDR1 is DFQATT and CDR2 SNEGSKA (reference sequence). The length of the CDR3 is 12 residues. With 6 bases clipped from V and 5 bases from J, the junction kept 3 bases outside the gene matches. The CDR3 is CSAEDRGETQYF. As DNA, the CDR3 is TGCAGTGCGGAGGACAGGGGGGAGACCCAGTACTTC.

The chain uses TRBV29-1 and TRBJ2-3; possible D gene TRBD2, 6 bases. Trimming stripped 7 bases from V and 4 bases from J, with 18 bases between. CDR1 and CDR2 from the germline V gene are SQVTM and ANQGSEA. There are 14 residues in the CDR3. The CDR3 is CSALLARYADTQYF. The CDR3 DNA reads as TGCAGCGCTCTCCTAGCGAGGTATGCAGATACGCAGTATTTT.

The rearrangement joins TRBV9 to TRBJ2-3; D is unresolved. This CDR3 has 12 residues. The germline V gene encodes CDR1 SGDLS and CDR2 YYNGEE. Trimming pared 2 bases from V and 2 bases from J, leaving 3 bases between. The DNA of the CDR3 is TGTGCCAGCAGCGTGACCACAGATACGCAGTATTTT. It is translated as CASSVTTDTQYF.

The genes are TRBV3-1 and TRBJ1-1, with D maybe TRBD1 (6 bases). V was shortened by 5 bases and J by 1 base, with 14 bases between the two germline ends. The germline gives CDR1 LGHDT, CDR2 YNNKEL (reference sequence). The CDR3 consists of 15 residues. This chain's CDR3 is CASSTRQVGNTEAFF. As DNA, the CDR3 is TGTGCCAGCAGCACCCGACAGGTCGGGAACACTGAAGCTTTCTTT.

The CDR3 DNA follows: TGCAGTGCTAGAGGGGTTTGGGGCACAGATACGCAGTATTTT. Translated: CSARGVWGTDTQYF. V gene TRBV20-1 combines with J gene TRBJ2-3; D is unresolved. The V end lost 1 base, the J end lost 1 base, and 9 bases lay between the germline ends. Germline values: CDR1 DFQATT, CDR2 SNEGSKA (reference sequence). The CDR3 length is 14 residues.

The chain links TRBV4-1 to TRBJ2-2; D not certain. V was clipped by 0 bases and J by 9 bases, with 8 bases between them. CDR1 MGHRA and CDR2 YSYEKL come from the germline V gene. CDR3 length: 13 residues. CDR3 DNA sequence: TGCGCCAGCAGCCAAGATCCCGGCCGGGAGCTGTTTTTT. Amino acid sequence: CASSQDPGRELFF.

The chain recombines TRBV6-5 with TRBJ1-6; D not certain. V lost 2 bases and J lost 10, with 15 bases in between. CDR1 is MNHEY, CDR2 SVGAGI, per germline. The CDR3 is made up of 15 amino acids. The CDR3, as DNA: TGTGCCAGCAGTTACGCCCCTCAAGGGAACTCACCCCTCCACTTT. It encodes CASSYAPQGNSPLHF.

The gene calls are TRBV7-2 and TRBJ1-5; 7 bases match TRBD1. The length of the CDR3 is 15 residues. The junction had 6 bases not matched to a gene; V was cut back by 6 bases and J by 1 base. The germline V gene encodes CDR1 SGHTA and CDR2 FQGNSA. CDR3 amino acids: CASRLTGSSNQPQHF. CDR3 DNA: TGTGCCAGCAGGTTGACAGGGTCCAGCAATCAGCCCCAGCATTTT.

The rearrangement uses TRBV20-1 and TRBJ1-4; tentatively, D is TRBD1 (5 bases). The CDR3 loop spans 15 amino acids. V gave up 0 bases and J gave up 9 bases, with 17 bases separating them. The germline gives CDR1 DFQATT, CDR2 SNEGSKA (reference sequence). CDR3 protein: CSARDPGGEMKKLFF. The CDR3 region has the DNA TGCAGTGCTAGAGATCCCGGGGGGGAAATGAAAAAACTGTTTTTT.

V is TRBV29-1 and J is TRBJ1-1; D not resolved. CDR1 SQVTM and CDR2 ANQGSEA come from the germline V gene. The CDR3 spans 13 residues. V shed 5 bases and J shed 1 base, with 11 bases lying between them. The CDR3 DNA follows: TGCAGCGTTCACGCCGCAGGGAACACTGAAGCTTTCTTT. It encodes CSVHAAGNTEAFF.

The gene calls are TRBV24-1 and TRBJ1-1; 7 bases align to TRBD1. Germline V CDR1 and CDR2: KGHDR, SFDVKD. This CDR3 is 12 amino acids long. V shed 6 bases and J 4 bases; nucleotides not matched to a gene: 1. The CDR3 region has the DNA TGTGCCACCAGTCAGGGGGTCACTGAAGCTTTCTTT. Its translation: CATSQGVTEAFF.

The genes are TRBV12-3 or TRBV12-4 and TRBJ1-2; a weak D match, TRBD1 (6 bases). The CDR3 consists of 14 residues. V lost 6 bases and J 8 bases, leaving 19 bases between the germline ends. CDR3 protein: CASSPGVAVRGYTF. The DNA of the CDR3 is TGTGCCAGCAGCCCAGGGGTGGCGGTGAGGGGCTACACCTTC.

CDR3 coding DNA: TGTGCCAGCAAGGCGTCTCTGAGCTCCTACGAGCAGTACTTC. Protein sequence: CASKASLSSYEQYF. V is TRBV6-6 and J is TRBJ2-7; no reliable D call. Germline V gives CDR1 MNHNY, CDR2 SVGAGI (reference sequence). CDR3 length: 14 amino acids. Trimming cost V 7 bases and J 0 bases, with 13 bases left between them.

The CDR3 coding sequence is TGCAGTGGCTACCCCCTTGGGCCCTACGAGCAGTACTTC. It translates to CSGYPLGPYEQYF. The genes are TRBV20-1 and TRBJ2-7; D is unresolved. Germline V lookup: CDR1 DFQATT, CDR2 SNEGSKA (reference sequence). V lost 7 bases and J 2 bases, leaving 15 bases between the germline ends. The CDR3 is made up of 13 amino acids.

The chain combines TRBV20-1 with TRBJ1-1; D might be TRBD1 (6 bases). CDR1 and CDR2 from the germline V gene are DFQATT and SNEGSKA (reference sequence). CDR3 length: 13 residues. The CDR3 loop is CTAGRGADTEAFF. The DNA for the CDR3 is TGCACCGCAGGCCGGGGGGCGGACACTGAAGCTTTCTTT.

The genes are TRBV29-1 and TRBJ2-1, with TRBD2 identical over 9 bases. CDR1 is SQVTM, CDR2 ANQGSEA, per germline. The J segment lost 2 bases and the V segment lost 4 bases, leaving 3 bases of the junction unmatched. The CDR3 has 14 amino acids. The CDR3 nucleotides are TGCAGCGTTGGACTAGCGGATACCTACAATGAGCAGTTCTTC. This codes for CSVGLADTYNEQFF.

This sequence joins TRBV7-2 and TRBJ2-7; TRBD1 aligns across 7 bases. Looked up from germline, CDR1 is SGHTA and CDR2 is FQGNSA. The CDR3 extends over 13 amino acids. Losses at the gene ends were 3 bases for V and 2 bases for J; bases not matched to a gene: 1. CDR3 in amino acids: CASSLGQPYEQYF. The CDR3 DNA is TGTGCCAGCAGCTTGGGACAGCCCTACGAGCAGTACTTC.